Each of the 2 T cell receptor beta chains below was sequenced from the same sample in a study of tumor-infiltrating lymphocytes in primary liver carcinoma. A constant-region primer served to make TCR beta cDNA from roughly 500 ng total RNA. Sequencing libraries for TCR beta derived from three nested multiplex PCR rounds that used slightly modified ARM-PCR. The first two PCR rounds used TRBV1-TRBV30 forward primers with a C-beta reverse primer, 10 to 11 cycles each. Each CDR3 protein is one row after TCRdb ran MiXCR on the multiplex PCR reads. The sample has about 100,000 distinct CDR3 sequences, about 70% seen once. Total RNA and DNA came together from approximately 22-30 mg of bulk tissue without cell sorting. The sequencing input was liver tumor tissue from sampling region 5. Subset indicated: tumor region T5, tumor centre. These receptors all come from a woman aged 55 to 70 with primary liver carcinoma and hepatitis B virus infection.

On this clonotype itself: The CDR3 ends on some other residue instead of the conserved phenylalanine or tryptophan, so this is likely a read error. The DNA of the CDR3 is TGTGCCAGCAGCTTCTACGGGATGGACGAGACCCAGTACCTC. As protein: CASSFYGMDETQYL. V and J are TRBV7-2 and TRBJ2-5, with a tentative D call TRBD2 (5 bases). CDR1 and CDR2 from the germline V gene are SGHTA and FQGNSA. The CDR3 loop spans 14 amino acids. The V end was cut by 3 bases, the J end by 5 bases, with 13 bases between.

This clonotype was observed many times. The rearrangement links TRBV4-1 to TRBJ2-5, with TRBD2 matching 15 bases. There are 15 residues in the CDR3. Germline lookup yields CDR1 MGHRA and CDR2 YSYEKL. Trimming cost V 4 bases and J 5 bases; bases outside gene matches: 2. The CDR3 region has the DNA TGCGCCAGCAGCCCGGGACTAGCGGGAGGCGAGACCCAGTACTTC. Translating it yields CASSPGLAGGETQYF.